The 32 T cell receptor beta chains reported below all come from one sample, sequenced in a study of T cells in Graves' hyperthyroidism and ophthalmopathy. Amplification of TCR beta CDR3 regions was performed using RNA transcripts as template. In the first-round RT-PCR of the TCR CDR3, the HTBI primer set was used. TCRdb fed the multiplex PCR reads into MiXCR, producing one record per CDR3 protein. The table has approximately 300,000 distinct CDR3 sequences, 17% seen once. The material sequenced was blood. All receptors derive from a woman in her fifties or sixties with Graves' ophthalmopathy.

This chain joins TRBV27 and TRBJ1-4; 9 bases line up with TRBD1. The CDR3 covers 19 residues. The V gene's germline CDR1 is MNHEY and CDR2 SMNVEV (reference sequence). V lost 6 bases to trimming and J lost 4 bases; unmatched junction nucleotides: 18. The CDR3 is CASSPLQGARRDYNEKLFF. The CDR3, as DNA: TGTGCCAGCAGCCCACTACAGGGGGCCCGCCGAGACTATAATGAAAAACTGTTTTTT. Variable domain in full (rest from reference TRBV27 and TRBJ1-4): EAQVTQNPRYLITVTGKKLTVTCSQNMNHEYMSWYRQDPGLGLRQIYYSMNVEVTDKGDVPEGYKVSRKEKRNFPLILESPSPNQTSLYFCASSPLQGARRDYNEKLFFGSGTQLSVL.

This clonotype was picked up a small number of times. V gene TRBV24-1 combines with J gene TRBJ2-2; 14 bases agree with TRBD2. The CDR3 has 15 residues. Losses at the gene ends were 4 bases for V and 13 bases for J; bases not matched to a gene: 7. Germline V gene data show CDR1 as KGHDR and CDR2 as SFDVKD. Here the CDR3 reads CATSDLGLAGDALFF. For the CDR3, the DNA is TGTGCCACCAGTGACTTGGGACTAGCGGGAGATGCGCTGTTTTTT.

This clonotype was counted ten times or more. The chain joins TRBV3-1 to TRBJ1-2, with D tentatively TRBD1 (5 bases). Trimming removed 3 bases at V and 7 bases at J, with 9 bases between. There are 12 residues in the CDR3. CDR1 and CDR2 (germline): LGHDT, YNNKEL (reference sequence). The CDR3 reads CASSQGESGYTF. For the CDR3, the DNA is TGTGCCAGCAGCCAGGGGGAGTCTGGCTACACCTTC.

This clonotype was recorded many times. The V and J genes are TRBV6-1 and TRBJ2-5; perhaps TRBD1 as D (6 bases). V was clipped by 5 bases and J by 5 bases, with 21 bases between them. The length of the CDR3 is 16 residues. Germline CDR1 MNHNS, CDR2 SASEGT. The CDR3 coding sequence is TGTGCCAGCAGTTCCGCCGGGACAAGGCGAGGGGAGACCCAGTACTTC. It translates to CASSSAGTRRGETQYF.

The chain has TRBV19 and TRBJ1-2, with D perhaps matching TRBD1 (6 bases). Trimming cost V 6 bases and J 0 bases, with 14 bases left between them. This CDR3 is built from 15 residues. Germline lookup yields CDR1 LNHDA and CDR2 SQIVND (reference sequence). CDR3 loop: CASRRVGQSNYGYTF. The CDR3 DNA reads TGTGCCAGTAGACGAGTCGGACAGTCTAACTATGGCTACACCTTC.

As regards this clonotype: Given a much more abundant clone one base away, this may be a read error. V is TRBV20-1 and J is TRBJ2-1; D may correspond to TRBD1 or TRBD2 (5 bases each). The CDR3 sequence is 15 residues long. Germline loops: CDR1 DFQATT, CDR2 SNEGSKA (reference sequence). The V end was cut by 4 bases, the J end by 10 bases, with 23 bases between. DNA of the CDR3: TGCAGTGCTACCCGGGACCTCCGGAATAGTCACGAGCAGTTCTTC. This translates into CSATRDLRNSHEQFF.

This clonotype showed up just a few times. The rearrangement joins TRBV7-9 to TRBJ2-1; D is perhaps TRBD2 (5 bases). Germline V gene data show CDR1 as SEHNR and CDR2 as FQNEAQ (reference sequence). Trimming stripped 5 bases from V and 10 bases from J, with 21 bases between. The CDR3 runs 15 residues. CDR3 protein: CASSTFSSSWEEQFF. The CDR3 DNA reads TGTGCCAGCAGCACGTTTTCGAGTTCGTGGGAGGAGCAGTTCTTC.

In this sample, this clonotype turned up many times. This rearrangement joins TRBV7-9 to TRBJ2-5, with TRBD2 matching over 8 bases. The CDR3 is made up of 15 amino acids. Looked up from germline, CDR1 is SEHNR and CDR2 is FQNEAQ (reference sequence). Losses at the gene ends were 4 bases for V and 5 bases for J; bases not matched to a gene: 9. CDR3 in amino acids: CASSSGGEEAETQYF. The CDR3 DNA reads TGTGCCAGCAGCTCGGGAGGGGAGGAAGCGGAGACCCAGTACTTC.

This clonotype was counted only a few times. V gene TRBV6-1 combines with J gene TRBJ1-4; TRBD1 matches at 8 bases. Looked up from germline, CDR1 is MNHNS and CDR2 is SASEGT. V lost 4 bases, J lost 6 bases, and 4 bases stayed unmatched. This CDR3 is built from 14 residues. The CDR3 loop is CASSGGTGYEKLFF. The CDR3 bases are TGTGCCAGCAGTGGAGGGACAGGATATGAAAAACTGTTTTTT.

This clonotype appeared many times. The chain couples TRBV12-3 or TRBV12-4 to TRBJ1-5; the D gene is possibly TRBD1 (6 bases). This CDR3 region has 15 residues. The V gene lost 6 bases and the J gene lost 1 base, with 13 bases spanning the gap. The CDR3, as DNA: TGTGCCAGCAGCCAAGGACAGATGAGCAATCAGCCCCAGCATTTT. It translates to CASSQGQMSNQPQHF.

At least ten counts were recorded for this clonotype. The chain couples TRBV7-2 to TRBJ1-2, with D maybe TRBD1 (5 bases). The CDR3 has 16 amino acids. The ends were cut back, 2 bases at V and 2 bases at J, with 15 bases in the middle. Germline V gene sequence: CDR1 SGHTA, CDR2 FQGNSA. CDR3: CASSLFGRDLNYGYTF. CDR3 DNA: TGTGCCAGCAGCTTATTCGGCAGGGATTTGAACTATGGCTACACCTTC.

This clonotype has ten or more counts. This rearrangement joins TRBV7-9 to TRBJ2-7; TRBD1 matches at 12 bases. This CDR3 is 13 amino acids long. Germline V gene lookup returns CDR1 SEHNR and CDR2 FQNEAQ (reference sequence). The trim removed 6 bases at V and 7 bases at J, leaving 4 bases unmatched. Here the CDR3 DNA reads TGTGCCAGCAGGCGGGACAGGGGGCGTGAGCAGTACTTC. It yields the protein CASRRDRGREQYF.

The genes are TRBV12-3 or TRBV12-4 and TRBJ1-5; possible D gene TRBD1, 6 bases. The CDR3 is 15 residues long. V lost 5 bases to trimming and J lost 7 bases, with 18 bases between them. This chain's CDR3 is CASSPRTDPRQPQHF. DNA of the CDR3: TGTGCCAGCAGTCCGCGGACAGACCCCAGACAGCCCCAGCATTTT.

The rearrangement uses TRBV7-6 and TRBJ2-1, with unresolved D. The CDR3 consists of 16 residues. Germline CDR1 and CDR2: SGHVS and FNYEAQ. V lost 2 bases and J lost 1, with 12 bases in between. CDR3 in amino acids: CASSLRLPGSYNEQFF. In DNA, the CDR3 is TGTGCCAGCAGCTTACGGCTCCCAGGTTCCTACAATGAGCAGTTCTTC.

This clonotype was seen a handful of times. V is TRBV6-2 or TRBV6-3 and J is TRBJ2-7; 8 bases are shared with TRBD1. The CDR3 extends over 15 amino acids. V shed 5 bases, J shed 0 bases, and the junction held 6 bases outside the gene matches. CDR1 MNHEY and CDR2 SVGEGT come from the germline V gene. CDR3 in amino acids: CASSNRQGPSYEQYF. CDR3 DNA: TGTGCCAGCAGTAACAGACAGGGGCCCTCCTACGAGCAGTACTTC.

This clonotype has a handful of counts. The rearrangement uses TRBV28 and TRBJ2-7, with D tentatively TRBD2 (6 bases). CDR1 is MDHEN, CDR2 SYDVKM, per germline. This CDR3 region has 15 residues. Trimming shortened V by 5 bases and J by 1 base, and 15 bases separated the two germline ends. CDR3 DNA sequence: TGTGCCAGCAGTGTACCCCAGGCGGGATCCTACGAGCAGTACTTC. It codes for CASSVPQAGSYEQYF.

The table lists this clonotype with many counts. This sequence joins TRBV2 and TRBJ1-3; no firm D call. V was cut by 0 bases and J by 3 bases, with 6 bases left in between. The CDR3 length is 14 residues. In germline, CDR1 is SNHLY, CDR2 FYNNEI. The DNA for the CDR3 is TGTGCCAGCAGTGAAGCCGCCTATGGAAACACCATATATTTT. Its translation: CASSEAAYGNTIYF.

This clonotype was observed many times. The CDR3 nucleotides are TGTGCCAGCCGCACAGGACAGTCCTACGAGCAGTACTTC. Translating gives CASRTGQSYEQYF. The chain employs TRBV28 and TRBJ2-7; TRBD1 might be the D (6 bases). The CDR3 covers 13 residues. Trimming removed 8 bases from V and 1 base from J, with 12 bases in between. The germline V gene has CDR1 MDHEN and CDR2 SYDVKM.

This clonotype was seen repeatedly, ten times or more. This chain connects TRBV7-2 to TRBJ2-7, with 7 bases identical to TRBD2. CDR3 length equals 13 residues. J lost 6 bases, V lost 3 bases, and 5 bases had no gene match. CDR1 and CDR2 from the germline V gene are SGHTA and FQGNSA. The CDR3 protein is CASSLTSSSEQYF. The CDR3 DNA sequence: TGTGCCAGCAGCTTGACTAGCTCGAGCGAGCAGTACTTC. The full variable domain, its missing parts supplied by reference TRBV7-2 and TRBJ2-7, is GAGVSQSPSNKVTEKGKDVELRCDPISGHTALYWYRQSLGQGLEFLIYFQGNSAPDKSGLPSDRFSAERTGGSVSTLTIQRTQQEDSAVYLCASSLTSSSEQYFGPGTRLTVT.

At least ten counts were recorded for this clonotype. The rearrangement joins TRBV20-1 to TRBJ2-3, with 9 nucleotides matching TRBD2. CDR3 size: 14 residues. Germline V gene sequence: CDR1 DFQATT, CDR2 SNEGSKA (reference sequence). The ends lost 6 bases at V and 3 bases at J; junction bases unmatched: 7. The CDR3 bases are TGCAGTGCCCAGAGAGGACTAGCGACAGATACGCAGTATTTT. Protein: CSAQRGLATDTQYF.

This clonotype has just a few counts. V usage is TRBV6-5 and J usage is TRBJ2-7; D may be TRBD2 (6 bases). Germline V gives CDR1 MNHEY, CDR2 SVGAGI. Trimming took off 0 bases at V and 1 base at J, with 16 bases between the two ends. There are 17 residues in the CDR3. The CDR3 protein is CASSYSRGSGFSYEQYF. CDR3 bases: TGTGCCAGCAGTTACTCACGCGGTAGCGGATTTTCCTACGAGCAGTACTTC.

This clonotype showed up just a few times. This rearrangement joins TRBV18 to TRBJ2-1, with TRBD1 as a possible D gene (7 bases). Germline CDR1 KGHSH, CDR2 LQKENI. V shed 3 bases and J shed 8 bases, with 20 bases lying between them. This CDR3 comprises 16 residues. The CDR3 here is CASSPDTQGRGDEQFF. For the CDR3, the DNA is TGTGCCAGCTCACCGGATACCCAGGGCAGGGGGGATGAGCAGTTCTTC.

This clonotype has at least ten counts. This sequence joins TRBV7-6 and TRBJ2-5, with a possible D match to TRBD2 (6 bases). Germline lookup yields CDR1 SGHVS and CDR2 FNYEAQ. The V end lost 1 base, the J end lost 7 bases, and 22 bases lay between the germline ends. This CDR3 comprises 17 residues. CDR3 DNA sequence: TGTGCCAGCAGCTTAGATTCCCTCGGAACGGGGGTTGTGACCCAGTACTTC. It encodes CASSLDSLGTGVVTQYF.

This sequence joins TRBV9 and TRBJ2-1, with a weak D call TRBD2 (5 bases). Germline assignment: CDR1 SGDLS and CDR2 YYNGEE. The V and J ends lost 0 bases and 2 bases respectively, with 9 bases between them. This CDR3 is 15 amino acids long. DNA of the CDR3: TGTGCCAGCAGCGTAGGGGCTAGCCCCTACAATGAGCAGTTCTTC. The encoded protein is CASSVGASPYNEQFF.

Only a few counts were recorded for this clonotype. The chain links TRBV7-9 to TRBJ2-4, with no clear D. This CDR3 region has 14 residues. V was shortened by 5 bases and J by 8 bases, with 16 bases between the two germline ends. Germline-derived CDR1 and CDR2 are SEHNR and FQNEAQ (reference sequence). The CDR3 sequence is CASSPRPAEDIQYF. The CDR3 DNA reads as TGTGCCAGCAGCCCCCGTCCGGCTGAGGACATTCAGTACTTC. Together with reference TRBV7-9 and TRBJ2-4, the CDR3 gives the full variable domain: DTGVSQNPRHKITKRGQNVTFRCDPISEHNRLYWYRQTLGQGPEFLTYFQNEAQLEKSRLLSDRFSAERPKGSFSTLEIQRTEQGDSAMYLCASSPRPAEDIQYFGAGTRLSVL.

This clonotype was seen ten or more times. The chain couples TRBV20-1 to TRBJ1-5; D is undetermined. The ends were cut back, 3 bases at V and 1 base at J, with 10 bases in the middle. The CDR3 contains 14 residues. Germline loops: CDR1 DFQATT, CDR2 SNEGSKA (reference sequence). This chain's CDR3 is CSARVRESNQPQHF. CDR3 nucleotide sequence: TGCAGTGCTAGGGTAAGGGAAAGCAATCAGCCCCAGCATTTT.

This clonotype was recorded many times. This chain joins TRBV7-9 and TRBJ2-3; no definite D call. V lost 3 bases and J lost 5, with 15 bases in between. The CDR3 totals 15 residues. Germline V lookup: CDR1 SEHNR, CDR2 FQNEAQ (reference sequence). The CDR3 sequence: CASSFPGSSEDTQYF. The CDR3 coding sequence is TGTGCCAGCAGCTTCCCCGGGTCGTCGGAAGATACGCAGTATTTT.

This sequence joins TRBV19 and TRBJ2-3; D not certain. The CDR3 runs 12 residues. The V gene lost 4 bases and the J gene lost 6 bases, with 8 bases spanning the gap. Germline values: CDR1 LNHDA, CDR2 SQIVND (reference sequence). CDR3 loop: CASSTPGDTQYF. CDR3 nucleotide sequence: TGTGCCAGTAGTACCCCCGGGGATACGCAGTATTTT. The variable domain in full, completed from reference TRBV19 and TRBJ2-3, reads DGGITQSPKYLFRKEGQNVTLSCEQNLNHDAMYWYRQDPGQGLRLIYYSQIVNDFQKGDIAEGYSVSREKKESFPLTVTSAQKNPTAFYLCASSTPGDTQYFGPGTRLTVL.

V gene TRBV5-1 combines with J gene TRBJ1-4; possible D gene TRBD1, 5 bases. Germline CDR1 SGHRS, CDR2 YFSETQ. The V and J ends lost 4 bases and 8 bases respectively, with 15 bases between them. This CDR3 region has 14 residues. CDR3 sequence: CASSSGALGEKLFF. CDR3 in DNA: TGCGCCAGCAGCAGCGGGGCACTAGGAGAAAAACTGTTTTTT.

This clonotype was picked up a small number of times. The chain is built from TRBV27 and TRBJ1-3; no clear D. V dropped 5 bases and J dropped 2 bases, with 7 bases sitting between them. The CDR3 is 13 residues long. Germline CDR1 MNHEY, CDR2 SMNVEV (reference sequence). CDR3 sequence (DNA): TGTGCCAGCAGTGTGGGAACTGGAAACACCATATATTTT. It specifies CASSVGTGNTIYF.

The rearrangement links TRBV27 to TRBJ2-4, with TRBD1 matching over 9 bases. The J segment lost 0 bases and the V segment lost 8 bases, leaving 8 bases of the junction unmatched. This CDR3 contains 16 residues. Germline loops: CDR1 MNHEY, CDR2 SMNVEV (reference sequence). The CDR3 sequence: CASSQGAGLAKNIQYF. DNA for the CDR3: TGTGCCAGCTCACAGGGGGCCGGCTTAGCCAAAAACATTCAGTACTTC.

This clonotype was detected many times. The rearrangement uses TRBV6-1 and TRBJ1-5; unclear D gene. The ends were cut back, 6 bases at V and 9 bases at J, with 30 bases in the middle. Germline V CDR1 and CDR2: MNHNS, SASEGT. The CDR3 is 18 residues long. In DNA form, the CDR3 reads TGTGCCAGCAGAAACCCCGGATCCGCTTCTCCCCTTGCTCCGCCCCAGCATTTT. Translated, it gives CASRNPGSASPLAPPQHF.